This passage covers 23 T cell receptor beta chains from one sample sequenced in a study of shared clonotypes between healthy human individuals. The table came from immunoSEQ multiplex PCR; TCRdb's copy has only in-frame clones and leaves some out. The sample consists of over 400,000 clones, 90% to 97% of them appearing once. The sample consisted of naive CD4+ T cells sorted from blood. Subset reported: CD45RA+ positively selected. The receptors shown here come from a woman in her twenties or thirties in good health.

The chain joins TRBV30 to TRBJ1-4; 9 positions agree with TRBD1. J gave up 5 bases and V 2 bases, and 3 bases lay outside the gene matches. This CDR3 spans 14 amino acids. CDR1 is GTSNPN and CDR2 is SVGIG in the germline V gene (reference sequence). The CDR3 sequence: CAWSLGQGNEKLFF. The CDR3 coding sequence is TGTGCCTGGAGTCTAGGACAGGGGAATGAAAAACTGTTTTTT.

This chain joins TRBV19 and TRBJ2-5; perhaps TRBD2 as D (6 bases). The tail of the sequence fits TRBJ2-7 better, so the J call may be wrong. Germline CDR1 and CDR2: LNHDA and SQIVND (reference sequence). The CDR3 spans 13 residues. CDR3 amino acids: CASSTGLIYEQYF. The CDR3 DNA reads as TGTGCCAGTAGTACGGGACTGATATACGAGCAGTACTTC.

As to this clone: The same CDR3 is also encoded by other DNA sequences in this sample. The chain combines TRBV5-1 with TRBJ1-5; 8 nucleotides line up with TRBD1. This CDR3 region has 15 residues. Germline CDR1 is SGHRS and CDR2 is YFSETQ. Unmatched junction bases numbered 3, after V lost 0 bases and J lost 4 bases. The CDR3: CASSLGQGINQPQHF. The CDR3 DNA follows: TGCGCCAGCAGCTTGGGACAGGGGATAAATCAGCCCCAGCATTTT. Supplemented by reference TRBV5-1 and TRBJ1-5, the full variable domain reads KAGVTQTPRYLIKTRGQQVTLSCSPISGHRSVSWYQQTPGQGLQFLFEYFSETQRNKGNFPGRFSGRQFSNSRSEMNVSTLELGDSALYLCASSLGQGINQPQHFGDGTRLSIL.

This chain uses TRBV6-5 with TRBJ1-1, with no clear D. Trimming removed 0 bases from V and 3 bases from J, with 11 bases in between. The CDR3 loop spans 15 amino acids. The germline V gene encodes CDR1 MNHEY and CDR2 SVGAGI. CDR3 sequence: CASSYSALTDTEAFF. CDR3 in DNA: TGTGCCAGCAGTTACTCTGCTCTGACCGACACTGAAGCTTTCTTT.

The table lists this clone with a count of one. This sequence joins TRBV28 and TRBJ1-2; D uncertain. V lost 11 bases and J lost 7, with 17 bases in between. Germline-derived CDR1 and CDR2 are MDHEN and SYDVKM. The CDR3 runs to 12 residues. The CDR3 spells CALYRADIGYTF. The CDR3 coding sequence is TGTGCCTTATACCGGGCAGACATTGGCTACACCTTC.

V is TRBV2 and J is TRBJ2-3, with D tentatively TRBD1 (5 bases). With 9 bases removed from V and 5 bases from J, the gap between germline ends came to 12 bases. Germline lookup yields CDR1 SNHLY and CDR2 FYNNEI. The CDR3 length is 12 residues. This CDR3 reads CASYNQGDTQYF. CDR3 in DNA: TGTGCCAGTTACAATCAGGGAGATACGCAGTATTTT.

The chain recombines TRBV5-8 with TRBJ2-7; D is perhaps TRBD1 (6 bases). Trimming stripped 4 bases from V and 2 bases from J, with 13 bases between. Germline V gene data show CDR1 as SGHTS and CDR2 as YDEGEE. The CDR3 covers 14 residues. The CDR3 DNA sequence: TGTGCCAGCAGCGGATCGACAGGACCCTACGAGCAGTACTTC. Translating it yields CASSGSTGPYEQYF.

This chain connects TRBV28 to TRBJ2-1; possible D gene TRBD2, 6 bases. The CDR3 spans 16 residues. CDR1 is MDHEN, CDR2 SYDVKM, per germline. The V end was cut by 3 bases, the J end by 1 base, with 13 bases between. The CDR3 DNA is TGTGCCAGCAGTTTCTCTCGCGGGGTTTCCTACAATGAGCAGTTCTTC. This sequence encodes CASSFSRGVSYNEQFF. Full variable domain (outside the CDR3, taken from reference TRBV28 and TRBJ2-1): DVKVTQSSRYLVKRTGEKVFLECVQDMDHENMFWYRQDPGLGLRLIYFSYDVKMKEKGDIPEGYSVSREKKERFSLILESASTNQTSMYLCASSFSRGVSYNEQFFGPGTRLTVL.

The chain is built from TRBV28 and TRBJ2-7; D might be TRBD1 (5 bases). Germline CDR1 reads MDHEN; CDR2 reads SYDVKM. The CDR3 contains 13 residues. Trimming removed 6 bases at V and 3 bases at J, with 12 bases between. CDR3 residues: CASRRGHSYEQYF. As DNA, the CDR3 is TGTGCCAGCAGGCGAGGACACAGCTACGAGCAGTACTTC.

The chain employs TRBV10-3 and TRBJ2-7; no reliable D call. Germline CDR1 is ENHRY and CDR2 is SYGVKD. The CDR3 length is 14 residues. V lost 2 bases, J lost 5 bases, and 13 bases lay in between. The CDR3: CAISEAGVPNEQYF. The CDR3 DNA sequence: TGTGCCATCAGTGAGGCCGGAGTTCCGAACGAGCAGTACTTC.

The gene calls are TRBV28 and TRBJ2-3; D is possibly TRBD2 (6 bases). The V gene lost 3 bases and the J gene lost 0 bases, with 7 bases spanning the gap. CDR1 MDHEN and CDR2 SYDVKM come from the germline V gene. The CDR3 length is 14 residues. CDR3 amino acids: CASSLGTSTDTQYF. CDR3 nucleotide sequence: TGTGCCAGCAGTTTGGGGACTAGCACAGATACGCAGTATTTT.

The chain couples TRBV29-1 to TRBJ1-3, with 7 bases identical to TRBD1. Germline assignment: CDR1 SQVTM and CDR2 ANQGSEA. V lost 4 bases to trimming and J lost 2 bases; unmatched junction nucleotides: 5. The CDR3 covers 14 residues. The CDR3 coding sequence is TGCAGCGTTGGGGCAGGGGGAACTGGAAACACCATATATTTT. Protein product: CSVGAGGTGNTIYF.

The gene calls are TRBV2 and TRBJ1-2; TRBD1 might be the D (6 bases). This CDR3 contains 13 residues. The germline gives CDR1 SNHLY, CDR2 FYNNEI. The V gene lost 7 bases and the J gene lost 2 bases, with 11 bases spanning the gap. The CDR3 sequence is CASIRGQNYGYTF. CDR3 coding DNA: TGTGCCAGCATTAGGGGACAAAACTATGGCTACACCTTC.

This clone was observed a few times. The genes are TRBV18 and TRBJ2-1, with a possible D match to TRBD1 (6 bases). The CDR3 spans 14 residues. V lost 2 bases, J lost 4 bases, and 9 bases lay in between. CDR1 is KGHSH, CDR2 LQKENI, per germline. In DNA form, the CDR3 reads TGTGCCAGCTCACCAACGGACAGTTACAATGAGCAGTTCTTC. Protein: CASSPTDSYNEQFF.

The chain recombines TRBV5-1 with TRBJ2-1, with D perhaps TRBD1 or TRBD2 (6 bases each). The V end lost 4 bases, the J end lost 0 bases, and 17 bases lay between the germline ends. Germline CDR1 is SGHRS and CDR2 is YFSETQ. This CDR3 has 17 residues. In DNA form, the CDR3 reads TGCGCCAGCAGCCCCTTCGGACAGACTAGCTCCTACAATGAGCAGTTCTTC. Translation gives CASSPFGQTSSYNEQFF.

The chain employs TRBV5-1 and TRBJ1-1, with D possibly being TRBD1 (5 bases). Trimming took 0 bases from V and 5 from J, leaving 14 bases between them. Per the germline V gene, CDR1 is SGHRS and CDR2 is YFSETQ. The CDR3 runs to 15 residues. CDR3 in DNA: TGCGCCAGCAGCTTGGTCCGGGGCGCGGTAACTGAAGCTTTCTTT. This sequence encodes CASSLVRGAVTEAFF. Filled out from reference TRBV5-1 and TRBJ1-1, the complete variable domain reads KAGVTQTPRYLIKTRGQQVTLSCSPISGHRSVSWYQQTPGQGLQFLFEYFSETQRNKGNFPGRFSGRQFSNSRSEMNVSTLELGDSALYLCASSLVRGAVTEAFFGQGTRLTVV.

The chain joins TRBV11-2 to TRBJ2-5; tentative D call: TRBD1 (7 bases). CDR1 is SGHAT and CDR2 is FQNNGV in the germline V gene. Trimming cost V 4 bases and J 5 bases, with 14 bases left between them. This CDR3 is built from 14 residues. Here the CDR3 reads CASSSSGGLETQYF. DNA of the CDR3: TGTGCCAGCAGCTCGTCAGGGGGGTTGGAGACCCAGTACTTC.

The gene calls are TRBV6-4 and TRBJ1-2; D might be TRBD1 (5 bases). V was clipped by 3 bases and J by 8 bases, with 19 bases between them. CDR3 length equals 15 residues. Germline V gene sequence: CDR1 MRHNA, CDR2 SNTAGT. CDR3 sequence reads: CASSDSATGPWGYTF. The DNA of the CDR3 is TGTGCCAGCAGTGATTCGGCAACGGGACCCTGGGGCTACACCTTC.

The chain joins TRBV4-1 to TRBJ2-2; tentatively, D is TRBD2 (6 bases). This CDR3 comprises 13 residues. Trimming took 5 bases from V and 8 from J, leaving 12 bases between them. Per germline, CDR1 MGHRA and CDR2 YSYEKL. The CDR3 DNA follows: TGCGCCAGCAGCAAAAGGGACTTGGGGGAGCTGTTTTTT. It codes for CASSKRDLGELFF.

The chain recombines TRBV5-6 with TRBJ2-2, with TRBD1 identical over 8 bases. J gave up 5 bases and V 2 bases, and 5 bases lay outside the gene matches. The germline V gene has CDR1 SGHDT and CDR2 YYEEEE. The CDR3 loop spans 15 amino acids. The CDR3 loop reads CASSLRTGFTGELFF. The CDR3 region has the DNA TGTGCCAGCAGCTTAAGGACAGGGTTTACCGGGGAGCTGTTTTTT.

CDR3 loop: CASSHTSGGFQETQYF. CDR3 DNA sequence: TGCGCCAGCAGCCACACGAGCGGGGGTTTCCAAGAGACCCAGTACTTC. The chain carries TRBV4-1 and TRBJ2-5, with 8 nucleotides matching TRBD2. The CDR3 is 16 amino acids. V shed 3 bases, J shed 1 base, and the junction held 7 bases outside the gene matches. Germline values: CDR1 MGHRA, CDR2 YSYEKL.

The table lists this clone with a count of one. J is TRBJ2-2 and V is TRBV9, with 7 bases fitting TRBD2. V lost 0 bases, J lost 4 bases, and 12 bases stayed unmatched. This CDR3 spans 18 amino acids. From germline, CDR1 is SGDLS and CDR2 YYNGEE. This chain's CDR3 is CASSVVSRGEDLTGELFF. The CDR3 DNA sequence: TGTGCCAGCAGCGTAGTTTCCCGGGGGGAAGACCTCACCGGGGAGCTGTTTTTT.

In DNA form, the CDR3 reads TGTGCCAGTAGTAGGGGACAGCCCATTACTGCGTCCTACGAGCAGTACTTC. Translation: CASSRGQPITASYEQYF. The chain recombines TRBV19 with TRBJ2-7; 7 bases agree with TRBD1. Looked up from germline, CDR1 is LNHDA and CDR2 is SQIVND (reference sequence). Trimming took 4 bases from V and 1 from J; bases not matched to a gene: 13. The CDR3 runs to 17 residues.